This T cell receptor (beta chain) was sequenced in a study of blood T cell repertoires in COVID-19. At the level of the study: The samples span acute and convalescent COVID-19 from the United States, Italy and Spain. Sample material is recorded as cDNA or gDNA derived from T cells, B-cell-depleted T cells, or PBMCs.

Per the study methods: Reference gene primer amplification yielded estimated nucleated cell counts. This table comes from immunoSEQ multiplex PCR, and its TCRdb copy is limited to in-frame clones, with some not included. The V and J calls and clone size come from that table; D and trimming were worked out from the DNA. The sample includes roughly 200,000 clones, roughly 78% seen only once; the top ten take about 2.8%. The germline V gene has CDR1 DFQATT and CDR2 SNEGSKA (reference sequence). V lost 6 bases, J lost 11 bases, and 15 bases lay in between. CDR3 length: 11 residues. What was sequenced was peripheral blood. The chain links TRBV20-1 to TRBJ2-3; TRBD2 is a possible D gene (5 bases). This receptor was obtained from a woman over 75 with active or convalescent COVID-19. The CDR3 sequence: CSATSRDRQYF. The CDR3 coding sequence is TGCAGTGCAACTAGTCGGGATCGGCAGTATTTT.